These T cell receptor beta chains were read from a single sample in a study of T-cell reconstitution after alpha-beta-depleted transplantation in children. TCRdb re-called the PCR reads with MiXCR, one entry per CDR3 protein. The profile covers more than 150,000 distinct CDR3 sequences, with roughly 7.5% appearing a single time and around 3% taken by the ten largest. The sequenced sample was PBMCs from the stem cell graft donor, obtained from the stem cell graft. The receptor source for this set is a human donor who donated a stem cell graft to a child with Wiskott-Aldrich syndrome. The CDR3 runs from the conserved cysteine through the conserved F or W. The D gene is left open where the match is weak. Clone size is given for some rows only: seen once, a few or many times, or a class if the clone is expanded.

length,J,D,size,V,DNA,CDR3
14,TRBJ2-3,NA,many,TRBV5-1,TGCGCCAGCAGCCAGGAACAAAACACAGATACGCAGTATTTT,CASSQEQNTDTQYF
13,TRBJ2-7,NA,many,TRBV18,TGTGCCAGCTACGGGACTCACTCCTACGAGCAGTACTTC,CASYGTHSYEQYF
17,TRBJ2-3,NA,NA,TRBV15,TGTGCCACCAGCAGAGAAATCGGGGGATTTTCCACAGATACGCAGTATTTT,CATSREIGGFSTDTQYF
15,TRBJ2-2,NA,many,TRBV5-1,TGCGCCAGCAGCTTGTGGCAGGCGAACACCGGGGAGCTGTTTTTT,CASSLWQANTGELFF
16,TRBJ2-5,TRBD1,many,TRBV5-1,TGCGCCAGCAGCTTTGCCGGGACAGGGGAAAGGGAGACCCAGTACTTC,CASSFAGTGERETQYF
18,TRBJ2-1,TRBD2,many,TRBV11-1,TGTGCCAGCAGCTTAGGAAGGACTAGCGGGGGGTTTTACAATGAGCAGTTCTTC,CASSLGRTSGGFYNEQFF
14,TRBJ2-1,NA,many,TRBV5-1,TGCGCCAGCAGCTTGGACAGAGCCTACAATGAGCAGTTCTTC,CASSLDRAYNEQFF
16,TRBJ2-5,NA,many,TRBV18,TGTGCCAGCTCACCCTCGGGGGGACATCTCCAAGAGACCCAGTACTTC,CASSPSGGHLQETQYF
11,TRBJ2-7,NA,NA,TRBV11-2,TGTGCCAGCAGCTTAATCCGGGAGCAGTACTTC,CASSLIREQYF
12,TRBJ1-2,NA,many,TRBV2,TGTGCCAGCAGTGCACAGCCCTATGGCTACACCTTC,CASSAQPYGYTF
16,TRBJ1-4,NA,NA,TRBV24-1,TGTGCCACCAGTGATGCGGGACAAACAACTAATGAAAAACTGTTTTTT,CATSDAGQTTNEKLFF
14,TRBJ2-3,NA,many,TRBV6-2/TRBV6-3,TGTGCCAGCAATATAAGGCCATCCACAGATACGCAGTATTTT,CASNIRPSTDTQYF
17,TRBJ2-1,TRBD2,many,TRBV12-3/TRBV12-4,TGTGCCAGCAGTTTGGGACTAGCGGGAACGTCCTACAATGAGCAGTTCTTC,CASSLGLAGTSYNEQFF
14,TRBJ2-7,TRBD1,many,TRBV29-1,TGCAGCGTTGGGCATCAGGGGGTCTCCTACGAGCAGTACTTC,CSVGHQGVSYEQYF
14,TRBJ1-2,TRBD1,many,TRBV29-1,TGCAGCGGTTCCGGGACAGCTTCTAACTATGGCTACACCTTC,CSGSGTASNYGYTF
14,TRBJ2-5,TRBD1,few,TRBV19,TGTGCCAGTAGTATCGGACAGGGTCAAGAGACCCAGTACTTC,CASSIGQGQETQYF
15,TRBJ2-1,NA,many,TRBV20-1,TGCAGTGCTAGGGATCGACTCCGCTCCTACAATGAGCAGTTCTTC,CSARDRLRSYNEQFF
14,TRBJ1-1,NA,many,TRBV29-1,TGCAGCGTTGAAGCTAGACTACAGGGAGGGGAGGCTTTCTTT,CSVEARLQGGEAFF
18,TRBJ2-4,NA,many,TRBV21-1,TGTGCCAGCAGCAAACCCCTGGACCCGTCTAAGGCCAAAAACATTCAGTACTTC,CASSKPLDPSKAKNIQYF
14,TRBJ1-6,NA,NA,TRBV3-1,TGTGCCAGCAGCTTGGGACCCCGAAATTCACCCCTCCACTTT,CASSLGPRNSPLHF
15,TRBJ2-6,NA,many,TRBV10-3,TGTGCCATCAGTGGGGACGGCTCTGGGGCCAACGTCCTGACTTTC,CAISGDGSGANVLTF
13,TRBJ1-2,NA,many,TRBV7-8,TGTGCCAGCAGCTTAGCGGAGAACTATGGCTACACCTTC,CASSLAENYGYTF
12,TRBJ2-3,NA,many,TRBV5-1,TGCGCCAGCAGGAACCCCACAGATACGCAGTATTTT,CASRNPTDTQYF
15,TRBJ1-3,NA,many,TRBV10-3,TGTGCCATCAGTGACCTCTTATTCTCTGGAAACACCATATATTTT,CAISDLLFSGNTIYF
12,TRBJ1-1,TRBD1,NA,TRBV2,TGTGCCAGCCAAGGGGGCTTCGCTGAAGCTTTCTTT,CASQGGFAEAFF
17,TRBJ2-3,TRBD1,many,TRBV25-1,TGTGCCAGCAGTGTGGGGTGGGGAGACAGGGGGACAGATACGCAGTATTTT,CASSVGWGDRGTDTQYF
12,TRBJ2-1,NA,many,TRBV9,TGTGCCAGCAGCGTAGACTACAATGAGCAGTTCTTC,CASSVDYNEQFF
12,TRBJ1-2,NA,many,TRBV12-3/TRBV12-4,TGTGCCAGCAGACAGGTCCCCTATGGCTACACCTTC,CASRQVPYGYTF
14,TRBJ1-1,TRBD1,many,TRBV12-3/TRBV12-4,TGTGCCAGCAGTAGACAGGGGATTAACACTGAAGCTTTCTTT,CASSRQGINTEAFF
13,TRBJ1-5,NA,NA,TRBV25-1,TGTGCCAGCAGTGAAAATAGCAATCAGCCCCAGCATTTT,CASSENSNQPQHF
15,TRBJ1-5,NA,many,TRBV10-3,TGTGCCATCAGTGAATCCGGGTATAGCAATCAGCCCCAGCATTTT,CAISESGYSNQPQHF
16,TRBJ1-2,TRBD1,many,TRBV20-1,TGCAGTGCTCGAGACCGGGACAGGGGGCGACGCTATGGCTACACCTTC,CSARDRDRGRRYGYTF
16,TRBJ2-4,NA,many,TRBV28,TGTGCCAGCAGTTTGGGGCAGAACCTAGCCAAAAACATTCAGTACTTC,CASSLGQNLAKNIQYF
14,TRBJ1-2,TRBD1,many,TRBV7-2,TGTGCCAGCACCGTTAACAGGGGTGGAGTCGGCTACACCTTC,CASTVNRGGVGYTF
14,TRBJ2-3,TRBD2,many,TRBV5-1,TGCGCCAGCAGGCGGGGGGCGGGAGCGAATACGCAGTATTTT,CASRRGAGANTQYF